This entry is about one T cell receptor (beta chain). Per the original data handling: By means of reference gene primer amplification, nucleated cell counts were estimated. TCRdb's table, derived via immunoSEQ multiplex PCR, lists solely in-frame clones and lacks some. Clone size and V and J calls were adopted from that table, with D and trimming inferred from the DNA. The sample gives around 100,000 clones, more than 85% of which show up once; more than 5% is in the top ten. This sample is part of a study of blood T cell repertoires in COVID-19. The sequence was obtained from a human donor in a cohort sampled during active COVID-19. Sequences were obtained from peripheral blood.

The CDR3 DNA is TGTGCCGTACAGCGGGGGTTTGGCAATCAGCCCCAGCATTTT. Its translation: CAVQRGFGNQPQHF. The chain is built from TRBV6-5 and TRBJ1-5, with D tentatively TRBD1 (5 bases). The V gene lost 11 bases and the J gene lost 2 bases, with 16 bases spanning the gap. The CDR3 spans 14 residues. Germline V gene lookup returns CDR1 MNHEY and CDR2 SVGAGI.